A selection of T cell receptor beta chains follows, all from one sample in a study of control samples from healthy donors and cancer patients. Clones were sequenced by immunoSEQ multiplex PCR, and TCRdb holds only the in-frame ones, with some missing. The sample shows some 150,000 clones, about 94% of them seen only once. Sequencing was carried out using blood. These TCRs come from a man between 50 and 59 years old in good health. The CDR3 runs from the conserved cysteine through the conserved F or W. A D gene is named only where the DNA matches it firmly. The size field is filled for only some rows; it gives once, few, many or a size class.

d_call	j_call	v_call	clone_size	cdr3_nt	cdr3_aa
.	TRBJ2-1	TRBV19	.	TGTGCCAGTAATCAGAGGTTTAATGAGCAGTTCTTC	CASNQRFNEQFF
TRBD2	TRBJ2-5	TRBV6-5	.	TGTGCCAGCATTCTAGGAGCGGGAGAATGGGAGACCCAGTACTTC	CASILGAGEWETQYF
.	TRBJ1-1	TRBV7-3	.	TGTGCCAGCAGCCAAGGGGTATACACTGAAGCTTTCTTT	CASSQGVYTEAFF
TRBD1	TRBJ2-5	TRBV28	.	TGTGCCAGCAGTTCGAAAGGGGGCTGGGAGACCCAGTACTTC	CASSSKGGWETQYF
.	TRBJ2-7	TRBV28	.	TGTGCCAGCAGAGGGTCGACGTACGAGCAGTACTTC	CASRGSTYEQYF
.	TRBJ1-1	TRBV27	once	TGTGCCAGCAGTTTGCGGGGGTTGAACACTGAAGCTTTCTTT	CASSLRGLNTEAFF
.	TRBJ2-1	TRBV5-1	once	TGCGCCAGCAGCTTCTTGGCGGGATCCTACAATGAGCAGTTCTTC	CASSFLAGSYNEQFF
.	TRBJ1-5	TRBV27	once	TGTGCCAGCACCCCAACGTTCAGTCGCGATAGCAATCAGCCCCAGCATTTT	CASTPTFSRDSNQPQHF
.	TRBJ2-2	TRBV5-5	.	TGTGCCAGCAGCTTCGAGGTAGCGGACACCGGGGAGCTGTTTTTT	CASSFEVADTGELFF
.	TRBJ1-5	TRBV27	.	TGTGCCAGCAGTCCATCAAGGACAGTAATACAGAGCAATCAGCCCCAGCATTTT	CASSPSRTVIQSNQPQHF
TRBD2	TRBJ2-3	TRBV5-1	once	TGCGCCAGCAGCTTGATGGTGGTAGCGGGAGATACGCAGTATTTT	CASSLMVVAGDTQYF
TRBD1	TRBJ1-5	TRBV5-5	once	TGTGCCAGCAGCTTGACAGGGGAAAATCAGCCCCAGCATTTT	CASSLTGENQPQHF
.	TRBJ2-5	TRBV7-3	once	TGTGCCAGCAGCTTAACGGCAGACCAAGAGACCCAGTACTTC	CASSLTADQETQYF
.	TRBJ2-6	TRBV5-4	.	TGTGCCAGCAACTACCAATCTGGGGCCAACGTCCTGACTTTC	CASNYQSGANVLTF
.	TRBJ1-1	TRBV18	.	TGTGCCAGCTCACTGGGCCTGGACACTGAAGCTTTCTTT	CASSLGLDTEAFF
TRBD2	TRBJ2-3	TRBV6-2/TRBV6-3	.	TGTGCCAGCAGTCTGGGACTAGCGGAGTCCACAGATACGCAGTATTTT	CASSLGLAESTDTQYF
.	TRBJ1-3	TRBV3-1/TRBV3-2	.	TGTGCCAGCAGCCAAGATTGGAGCTCTGGAAACACCATATATTTT	CASSQDWSSGNTIYF
TRBD1	TRBJ1-5	TRBV2	.	TGTGCCAGCAGTGAAGAGGGCAGGGGGCATGATCAGCCCCAGCATTTT	CASSEEGRGHDQPQHF
TRBD2	TRBJ2-1	TRBV27	.	TGTGCCAGCAGACCGGGACTAGCGGGAGGGCCGGTCTACAATGAGCAGTTCTTC	CASRPGLAGGPVYNEQFF
.	TRBJ2-6	TRBV5-4	.	TGTGCCAGCAGCGTGGATTCTTTCTCTGGGGCCAACGTCCTGACTTTC	CASSVDSFSGANVLTF
.	TRBJ1-1	TRBV28	.	TGTGCCAGCATCCCGACAGTGAACACTGAAGCTTTCTTT	CASIPTVNTEAFF
.	TRBJ2-1	TRBV9	.	TGTGCCAGCAGCGTAAGCGATGAGCAGTTCTTC	CASSVSDEQFF
.	TRBJ2-2	TRBV24-1	.	TGTGCCACCAGTGATTTGTCCCCTCTAGGCACCGGGGAGCTGTTTTTT	CATSDLSPLGTGELFF
.	TRBJ1-6	TRBV2	.	TGTGCCAGCAGTGATCCCCTCAGGAGGCAGGACTATAATTCACCCCTCCACTTT	CASSDPLRRQDYNSPLHF
.	TRBJ2-5	TRBV4-1	.	TGCGCCAGCAGCCAAGGCCGGATTTACGTTGCAGAGACCCAGTACTTC	CASSQGRIYVAETQYF
.	TRBJ2-7	TRBV27	.	TGTGCCAGCAGTGCACAGGGCTACGAGCAGTACTTC	CASSAQGYEQYF
.	TRBJ1-1	TRBV3-1/TRBV3-2	.	TGTGCCAGCAGCCAAGGGGACTTAATAGCTTTCTTT	CASSQGDLIAFF
.	TRBJ2-1	TRBV1	.	TGCACCAGCAGCCGGGAAGGGCAACTAGTACCTGCGGGATGTGAGCAGTTCTTC	CTSSREGQLVPAGCEQFF
.	TRBJ1-1	TRBV5-3	.	TGTGCCAGAAGCTTCCATCCCACTGAAGCTTTCTTT	CARSFHPTEAFF
TRBD1	TRBJ1-6	TRBV5-4	.	TGTGCCAGCAGCTTAGGACAGGGGGGCTATAATTCACCCCTCCACTTT	CASSLGQGGYNSPLHF
.	TRBJ1-2	TRBV24-1	.	TGTGCCACCAGTGATTTGCCTTATCCCCCCTTATCATCCCGCAACTATGGCTACACCTTC	CATSDLPYPPLSSRNYGYTF
TRBD1	TRBJ2-1	TRBV12-5	.	TGTGCTAGTGGTTTGGTACTAGGACAGGGGGCCTACAATGAGCAGTTCTTC	CASGLVLGQGAYNEQFF
.	TRBJ1-6	TRBV29-1	.	TGCAGCGTTGAAACGAGCCTCAATTCACCCCTCCACTTT	CSVETSLNSPLHF
.	TRBJ2-7	TRBV5-1	.	TGCGCCAGCAGCAAAGCTTACGAGCAGTACTTC	CASSKAYEQYF
.	TRBJ1-3	TRBV7-2	.	TGTGCCAGCAGCTTGAAGGGGATCGCTCCGCTCTCTGGAAACACCATATATTTT	CASSLKGIAPLSGNTIYF
.	TRBJ1-1	TRBV24-1	.	TGTGCCACCAGTGATTCAGGGGATACTGAAGCTTTCTTT	CATSDSGDTEAFF
TRBD1	TRBJ2-3	TRBV15	.	TGTGCCACCAGCCCAGTGACAGTGTCAGGGGGAGATACGCAGTATTTT	CATSPVTVSGGDTQYF
TRBD2	TRBJ2-7	TRBV9	.	TGTGCCAGCAGTCCCGGACTAGCGGGAATCTCCTACGAGCAGTACTTC	CASSPGLAGISYEQYF
TRBD1	TRBJ2-7	TRBV18	.	TGTGCCAGCTCCCCAAGCCGAGACAGGGGGAACGAGCAGTACTTC	CASSPSRDRGNEQYF
.	TRBJ2-3	TRBV28	few	TGTGCCAGCAGCCGGGACCTCACAGATACGCAGTATTTT	CASSRDLTDTQYF
TRBD2	TRBJ2-5	TRBV9	.	TGTGCCAGCAGCGTAGAGGGACTAACACAAGAGACCCAGTACTTC	CASSVEGLTQETQYF
TRBD1	TRBJ1-2	TRBV5-5	.	TGTGCCAGCAGCTTGGGGACAGGGTACCGTCACTATGGCTACACCTTC	CASSLGTGYRHYGYTF
TRBD2	TRBJ2-7	TRBV6-5	.	TGTGCCAGCAGGCACCGGGGGGGGTTTGACTACGAGCAGTACTTC	CASRHRGGFDYEQYF